Shown below are 27 T cell receptor beta chains from a single sample sequenced in a study of OX40 agonist ivuxolimab in advanced cancers. Libraries were prepared through the immunoSEQ multiplex PCR assay. The source is immuneACCESS, and TCRdb retained only in-frame sequences with V and J called. Part of the clones is not carried over; for the studies checked, unresolved V genes explain less than half of this, and the remainder is unexplained. Recorded for this sample are fewer than 80,000 clones; around 85% of them occurred a single time. The top ten constitute 0.83% of the sample. Sequences were derived from CD4+ or CD8+ T cells sorted from blood, sampled in a trial of the OX40 agonist ivuxolimab. Receptor source: an adult with an advanced solid tumor such as melanoma, head and neck, liver or kidney cancer.

The chain carries TRBV5-4 and TRBJ2-5; D remains unclear. The germline CDR1 and CDR2 sequences are SGHNT and YYREEE (reference sequence). This CDR3 has 15 residues. V lost 0 bases and J 4 bases, leaving 13 bases between the germline ends. The CDR3 here is CASSLVVFGIETQYF. The CDR3 coding sequence is TGTGCCAGCAGCTTGGTGGTTTTTGGGATAGAGACCCAGTACTTC. Combining the CDR3 with reference TRBV5-4 and TRBJ2-5 gives the whole variable domain ETGVTQSPTHLIKTRGQQVTLRCSSQSGHNTVSWYQQALGQGPQFIFQYYREEENGRGNFPPRFSGLQFPNYSSELNVNALELDDSALYLCASSLVVFGIETQYFGPGTRLLVL.

This rearrangement joins TRBV28 to TRBJ1-2; D remains unclear. Germline V lookup: CDR1 MDHEN, CDR2 SYDVKM. With 2 bases removed from V and 8 bases from J, the gap between germline ends came to 18 bases. The CDR3 spans 15 residues. CDR3 region: CASSLRSGPSLGYTF. In DNA, the CDR3 is TGTGCCAGCAGTTTAAGATCCGGACCGAGCTTAGGCTACACCTTC.

This chain uses TRBV5-1 with TRBJ1-1, with D unclear. CDR1 is SGHRS and CDR2 is YFSETQ in the germline V gene. V shed 0 bases and J shed 2 bases, with 8 bases lying between them. This CDR3 region has 14 residues. This CDR3 is CASSLGPANTEAFF. CDR3 bases: TGCGCCAGCAGCTTGGGACCAGCTAACACTGAAGCTTTCTTT.

The chain joins TRBV2 to TRBJ2-3; D unclear. The CDR3 runs 14 residues. Trimming stripped 5 bases from V and 2 bases from J, with 11 bases between. CDR1 and CDR2 from the germline V gene are SNHLY and FYNNEI. The CDR3 DNA follows: TGTGCCAGCAGTAGGAGTAGCACCACAGATACGCAGTATTTT. Translated, it gives CASSRSSTTDTQYF.

This clone was seen a single time. This chain joins TRBV10-2 and TRBJ2-5; D not resolved. The germline V gene encodes CDR1 WSHSY and CDR2 SAAADI. This CDR3 region has 13 residues. V was clipped by 6 bases and J by 0 bases, with 8 bases between them. CDR3 DNA: TGCGCCAGCAGCCCAAGTAACCAAGAGACCCAGTACTTC. This translates into CASSPSNQETQYF.

This rearrangement joins TRBV5-1 to TRBJ1-3; TRBD1 might be the D (5 bases). The germline V gene encodes CDR1 SGHRS and CDR2 YFSETQ. The V end was cut by 2 bases, the J end by 4 bases, with 16 bases between. The CDR3 has 16 amino acids. The CDR3 sequence: CASSLSPGHEGNTIYF. The CDR3 nucleotides read TGCGCCAGCAGCTTAAGCCCCGGACATGAAGGAAACACCATATATTTT.

The V call is TRBV21-1, the J call TRBJ2-3; TRBD1 is taken as the D call from the table, unchecked against the DNA. TRBV21-1 is reported as a pseudogene. This CDR3 comprises 16 residues. As DNA, the CDR3 is TGTGCCAGCAGCAATGTCGGTTGTCAGGGGGCAGATACGCAGTATTTT. Protein: CASSNVGCQGADTQYF.

The genes are TRBV19 and TRBJ2-7; the match to TRBD1 covers 11 bases. This CDR3 region has 15 residues. Looked up from germline, CDR1 is LNHDA and CDR2 is SQIVND (reference sequence). V gave up 1 base and J gave up 6 bases; unmatched junction bases: 5. The CDR3: CASSIGGQGVFEQYF. CDR3 DNA: TGTGCCAGTAGTATAGGGGGACAGGGGGTTTTCGAGCAGTACTTC.

This clone came up once. The chain has TRBV29-1 and TRBJ1-5; D remains unclear. V was cut by 4 bases and J by 2 bases, with 9 bases left in between. The CDR3 spans 13 residues. Germline CDR1 SQVTM, CDR2 ANQGSEA. CDR3 protein: CSVALEGNQPQHF. The CDR3, as DNA: TGCAGCGTTGCTTTGGAGGGCAATCAGCCCCAGCATTTT.

This chain connects TRBV19 to TRBJ2-3; 10 bases agree with TRBD1. Unmatched junction bases numbered 6, after V lost 4 bases and J lost 2 bases. The CDR3 loop spans 16 amino acids. Germline V gives CDR1 LNHDA, CDR2 SQIVND (reference sequence). CDR3 nucleotides: TGTGCCAGTAGTAAGGACAGGGGGACATACACAGATACGCAGTATTTT. Translation gives CASSKDRGTYTDTQYF.

V and J are TRBV7-2 and TRBJ2-7; D gene unclear. The V end lost 4 bases, the J end lost 7 bases, and 8 bases lay between the germline ends. The CDR3 is 11 amino acids. CDR1 SGHTA and CDR2 FQGNSA come from the germline V gene. The CDR3: CASSWGGEQYF. The DNA for the CDR3 is TGTGCCAGCAGCTGGGGTGGAGAGCAGTACTTC.

V usage is TRBV5-1 and J usage is TRBJ1-1; 8 bases agree with TRBD1. This CDR3 is 14 amino acids long. Germline V gene data show CDR1 as SGHRS and CDR2 as YFSETQ. V was pared by 1 base and J by 12 bases, with 11 bases of the junction left unmatched. The CDR3, as DNA: TGCGCCAGCAGCTTGAGGTACGGACAGGGTGTTCCTTTCTTT. This translates into CASSLRYGQGVPFF.

The CDR3 DNA reads as TGCAGCGCAACAGGGGGGGGGAGCTCACCCCTCCACTTT. Protein product: CSATGGGSSPLHF. This sequence joins TRBV29-1 and TRBJ1-6, with 8 bases fitting TRBD1. The germline CDR1 and CDR2 sequences are SQVTM and ANQGSEA. J lost 10 bases, V lost 7 bases, and 9 bases had no gene match. The CDR3 loop spans 13 amino acids.

V gene TRBV6-5 combines with J gene TRBJ2-2, with 9 bases lining up with TRBD1. Losses at the gene ends were 6 bases for V and 7 bases for J; bases not matched to a gene: 9. This CDR3 has 15 amino acids. Germline V lookup: CDR1 MNHEY, CDR2 SVGAGI. CDR3 sequence reads: CASRNRGRGSGELFF. CDR3 in DNA: TGTGCCAGCAGAAACAGGGGGCGGGGTAGCGGGGAGCTGTTTTTT.

The CDR3 DNA reads as TGCAGTGCCGGGGATCAGCCCCAGCATTTT. Its translation is CSAGDQPQHF. This chain joins TRBV20-1 and TRBJ1-5, with no clear D. There are 10 residues in the CDR3. V lost 6 bases and J lost 5, with 5 bases in between. Germline loops: CDR1 DFQATT, CDR2 SNEGSKA (reference sequence).

The V and J genes are TRBV19 and TRBJ2-1, with TRBD2 as a possible D gene (5 bases). Trimming removed 7 bases at V and 4 bases at J, with 20 bases between. This CDR3 comprises 16 residues. Germline CDR1 reads LNHDA; CDR2 reads SQIVND (reference sequence). The CDR3, as DNA: TGTGCCAGTACCCTCAGGATCGACTATCCTTACAATGAGCAGTTCTTC. This encodes CASTLRIDYPYNEQFF. The full variable domain, rest sourced from reference TRBV19 and TRBJ2-1, is DGGITQSPKYLFRKEGQNVTLSCEQNLNHDAMYWYRQDPGQGLRLIYYSQIVNDFQKGDIAEGYSVSREKKESFPLTVTSAQKNPTAFYLCASTLRIDYPYNEQFFGPGTRLTVL.

V and J are TRBV28 and TRBJ1-3; tentatively, D is TRBD1 (6 bases). The V end lost 4 bases, the J end lost 4 bases, and 14 bases lay between the germline ends. The CDR3 contains 15 residues. Germline V gene data show CDR1 as MDHEN and CDR2 as SYDVKM. Here the CDR3 reads CASSSGASGGNTIYF. CDR3 DNA: TGTGCCAGCAGTTCAGGGGCCTCTGGAGGAAACACCATATATTTT.

The chain has TRBV19 and TRBJ1-3; D uncertain. This CDR3 has 14 residues. The V end lost 5 bases, the J end lost 0 bases, and 8 bases lay between the germline ends. Germline CDR1 is LNHDA and CDR2 is SQIVND (reference sequence). This CDR3 is CASSRLNSGNTIYF. DNA of the CDR3: TGTGCCAGTAGTCGGCTAAACTCTGGAAACACCATATATTTT.

The genes are TRBV5-1 and TRBJ1-4, with D unclear. V was trimmed by 0 bases and J by 2 bases, leaving 8 bases between them. CDR3 length: 15 residues. Germline-derived CDR1 and CDR2 are SGHRS and YFSETQ. The CDR3 here is CASSLELRTNEKLFF. The CDR3 DNA is TGCGCCAGCAGCTTGGAACTTCGCACTAATGAAAAACTGTTTTTT.

This clone was seen only a few times. This rearrangement joins TRBV2 to TRBJ1-1, with a weak D call TRBD1 (5 bases). This CDR3 has 16 amino acids. V gave up 6 bases and J gave up 3 bases, with 20 bases separating them. In germline, CDR1 is SNHLY, CDR2 FYNNEI. The DNA of the CDR3 is TGTGCCAGCAGCTTCCGGGTCAACCGAGGGGACACTGAAGCTTTCTTT. This codes for CASSFRVNRGDTEAFF.

The chain uses TRBV6-1 and TRBJ1-1; 7 bases line up with TRBD1. Looked up from germline, CDR1 is MNHNS and CDR2 is SASEGT. The V gene end was trimmed by 7 bases and the J gene end by 7 bases; junction bases not matched to a gene: 9. This CDR3 is 13 amino acids long. CDR3 nucleotides: TGTGCCAGCACCCTGACAGGGAACCTTGAAGCTTTCTTT. Translation gives CASTLTGNLEAFF.

This chain uses TRBV27 with TRBJ2-1; D remains ambiguous. Looked up from germline, CDR1 is MNHEY and CDR2 is SMNVEV (reference sequence). The CDR3 contains 16 residues. V lost 3 bases and J 4 bases, leaving 16 bases between the germline ends. This CDR3 reads CASSFSPWQTYNEQFF. The CDR3 DNA reads TGTGCCAGCAGTTTCTCCCCTTGGCAGACATACAATGAGCAGTTCTTC.

The chain recombines TRBV5-1 with TRBJ1-4, with D perhaps matching TRBD1 (5 bases). Trimming shortened V by 4 bases and J by 0 bases, and 13 bases separated the two germline ends. There are 16 residues in the CDR3. CDR1 SGHRS and CDR2 YFSETQ come from the germline V gene. CDR3 coding DNA: TGCGCCAGCAGCCCCCTTTTGGGGCCAACTAATGAAAAACTGTTTTTT. Encoded protein: CASSPLLGPTNEKLFF.

With respect to this clone: The junction differs from germline at one of its ends, possibly a read error. The CDR3: CASSLAGGVTEAFF. In DNA, the CDR3 is TGTGCCAGCAGCCTAGCGGGGGGGGTCACTGAAGCTTTCTTT. The chain uses TRBV7-2 and TRBJ1-1, with D possibly TRBD1 on 5 matching bases. The CDR3 is 14 residues long. Germline values: CDR1 SGHTA, CDR2 FQGNSA.

The sample holds a few counts of this clone. The J gene is TRBJ2-4, the V gene TRBV18; D unresolved. The germline V gene encodes CDR1 KGHSH and CDR2 LQKENI. This CDR3 contains 14 residues. Trimming pared 4 bases from V and 4 bases from J, leaving 11 bases between. The CDR3 here is CASSLPKGKNIQYF. In DNA, the CDR3 is TGTGCCAGCTCACTACCTAAGGGAAAAAACATTCAGTACTTC.

The rearrangement links TRBV19 to TRBJ1-5; no reliable D call. Trimming left V 7 bases short and J 9 bases short, with 16 bases between. Germline CDR1 is LNHDA and CDR2 is SQIVND (reference sequence). The CDR3 is 13 residues long. CDR3 DNA sequence: TGTGCCAGTATGCGGACGGGCCCCGGGCCCCAGCATTTT. This gives the protein CASMRTGPGPQHF.

The chain joins TRBV7-6 to TRBJ1-1; D is possibly TRBD1 (5 bases). Germline loops: CDR1 SGHVS, CDR2 FNYEAQ. Trimming took 3 bases from V and 1 from J, leaving 15 bases between them. The CDR3 consists of 16 residues. As DNA, the CDR3 is TGTGCCAGCAGCTTGCAAGACGGGAGGGGGAACACTGAAGCTTTCTTT. Translation: CASSLQDGRGNTEAFF.